This TCR beta chain was observed in a study of cytomegalovirus exposure and HLA in healthy donors. This cohort consisted of healthy bone marrow donors. Study-wide findings and caveats: In a later analysis, V- and J-gene trimming of beta chains associated with a DCLRE1C missense variant, replicated independently. Sequencing likely generated an artifact that appeared as a cluster of highly shared sequence variants. Presence/absence analyses assumed roughly uniform sequencing depth across donors.

Losses at the gene ends were 0 bases for V and 3 bases for J; bases not matched to a gene: 3. The germline CDR1 and CDR2 sequences are SGDLS and YYNGEE. The CDR3 consists of 16 residues. This PCR relied on a set of 60 Vbeta primers and 13 Jbeta primers. Measured with immunoSEQ multiplex PCR; TCRdb has only the in-frame clones, and not every one. This table holds about 170,000 clones, roughly 60% found once. This clone was counted only a few times. Its antigen is unknown. The source material was PBMCs. The sequence derives from a man aged 40-49 years in good health and CMV-seronegative. V is TRBV9 and J is TRBJ2-2; 9 bases map to TRBD2. The CDR3 protein is CASSVGASGDTGELFF. The CDR3 bases are TGTGCCAGCAGCGTAGGTGCTAGCGGGGACACCGGGGAGCTGTTTTTT.